These 8 T cell receptor beta chains originate from one sample sequenced in a study of vaccination and CD4 T cells after COVID-19 (dated 2022 in TCRdb). In the paper's terms, the treatment or condition label means: roughly 11-day PBMC culture with coronavirus spike peptide pools or control peptides (ViraFEST assay). Library method: PCR. Sequencing was performed on an Illumina iSeq 100. TCR sequencing of DNA from cultured CD4+ T cells used the Oncomine TCR Beta short-read assay at the Johns Hopkins FTIC core. TCRdb trimmed the raw reads at Q25, called clones with MiXCR and kept productive beta chains. Each entry is one CDR3 protein sequence, shown with its most common DNA and genes. The sample has nearly 15,000 distinct CDR3 sequences on record, more than 25% of them singletons. The ten most abundant clones make up roughly a quarter of the sample. For these TCRs, the target antigens are not known. The specimen sequenced was cultured CD4+ T cells from blood. These receptors were collected from a human donor with COVID-19.

The rearrangement uses TRBV20-1 and TRBJ1-1, with TRBD1 as a possible D gene (6 bases). CDR3 length: 11 residues. CDR1 DFQATT and CDR2 SNEGSKA come from the germline V gene (reference sequence). The V end was cut by 3 bases, the J end by 12 bases, with 14 bases between. As DNA, the CDR3 is TGCAGTGCTAGTGGGGGGCAGGGTTCTTTCTTT. Translated, it gives CSASGGQGSFF.

A few counts support this clonotype. The CDR3 DNA sequence: TGTGCCAGCAGCCAAGATGCCTGGACAGGGGGGTACGAGCAGTACTTC. This sequence encodes CASSQDAWTGGYEQYF. The rearrangement links TRBV4-2 to TRBJ2-7, with 10 bases that match TRBD1. The length of the CDR3 is 16 residues. Looked up from germline, CDR1 is LGHNA and CDR2 is YNFKEQ. V dropped 0 bases and J dropped 4; count of bases not matched to a gene: 6.

The CDR3 here is CATPGWGWDEQYF. As DNA, the CDR3 is TGTGCCACTCCCGGCTGGGGGTGGGACGAGCAGTACTTC. V is TRBV19 and J is TRBJ2-7; D could derive from TRBD1 or TRBD2 (5 bases each). Germline CDR1 is LNHDA and CDR2 is SQIVND (reference sequence). The CDR3 is 13 residues long. V was pared by 10 bases and J by 5 bases, with 18 bases between. The entire variable domain, with the rest obtained from reference TRBV19 and TRBJ2-7, is as follows: DGGITQSPKYLFRKEGQNVTLSCEQNLNHDAMYWYRQDPGQGLRLIYYSQIVNDFQKGDIAEGYSVSREKKESFPLTVTSAQKNPTAFYLCATPGWGWDEQYFGPGTRLTVT.

In this sample, this clonotype turned up a few times. This chain uses TRBV11-3 with TRBJ2-5; D is possibly TRBD1 or TRBD2 (6 bases each). The germline V and J ends were trimmed by 4 bases and 8 bases, with 17 bases remaining between them. CDR1 and CDR2 (germline): SGHNT, YENEEA. The length of the CDR3 is 14 residues. The CDR3 coding sequence is TGTGCCAGCAGCTCAAGTAGGGGGGCGGGAACCCAGTACTTC. This translates into CASSSSRGAGTQYF.

This chain uses TRBV4-1 with TRBJ2-7, with 8 bases aligning to TRBD2. The V gene end was trimmed by 3 bases and the J gene end by 1 base; junction bases not matched to a gene: 8. Germline CDR1 reads MGHRA; CDR2 reads YSYEKL. The CDR3 loop spans 16 amino acids. The CDR3 spells CASSHLGSGGSYEQYF. The CDR3 coding sequence is TGCGCCAGCAGCCATCTTGGGAGCGGGGGATCCTACGAGCAGTACTTC.

The chain couples TRBV12-3 or TRBV12-4 to TRBJ1-2; the D is unclear. The CDR3 extends over 15 amino acids. V dropped 1 base and J dropped 1 base, with 10 bases sitting between them. Here the CDR3 reads CASSLEHSINYGYTF. CDR3 sequence (DNA): TGTGCCAGCAGTTTAGAGCACTCGATTAACTATGGCTACACCTTC.

This clonotype ranks as medium-sized. The CDR3 DNA follows: TGTGCCATTGGAGGGGGCGCGGGGCAGCCCCAGCATTTT. It encodes CAIGGGAGQPQHF. The V gene is TRBV6-1, the J gene TRBJ1-5, with 7 bases aligning to TRBD1. In germline, CDR1 is MNHNS, CDR2 SASEGT. The CDR3 has 13 amino acids. The V gene end was trimmed by 10 bases and the J gene end by 7 bases; junction bases not matched to a gene: 10.

This clonotype is classed as medium-sized. V usage is TRBV12-3 or TRBV12-4 and J usage is TRBJ1-5; D possibly corresponds to TRBD1 (5 bases). This CDR3 is built from 15 residues. Trimming removed 6 bases at V and 7 bases at J, with 19 bases between. The CDR3 is CASRESGLSKQPQHF. DNA of the CDR3: TGTGCCAGCAGAGAGTCAGGGTTATCGAAACAGCCCCAGCATTTT.